The rows below give T cell receptor beta chains drawn from one sample of a study of technical replicates of blood from a few donors. Clones were read by immunoSEQ multiplex PCR, and TCRdb kept only the in-frame ones, dropping some. The table includes roughly 87,000 clones, around 96% detected once. The sequenced material came from T cells isolated from PBMCs. The source is a human donor in good health. The CDR3 runs from the conserved cysteine through the conserved F or W. D genes are given only for firm matches. Only some rows state a clone size, as once, few, many or a class for expanded clones.

j_gene: TRBJ2-1
v_gene: TRBV7-6
abundance: once
d_gene: .
CDR3nt: TGTGCCAGCAGCTTAGGGGGAGGCTCCTACAATGAGCAGTTCTTC
CDR3aa: CASSLGGGSYNEQFF

j_gene: TRBJ1-6
v_gene: TRBV10-3
abundance: .
d_gene: .
CDR3nt: TGTGCCATCAGTGAGAGTGCGGGGAATAATTCACCCCTCCACTTT
CDR3aa: CAISESAGNNSPLHF

j_gene: TRBJ1-4
v_gene: TRBV6-1
abundance: .
d_gene: .
CDR3nt: TGTGCCACCCTAGCAGTTACAACTAATGAAAAACTGTTTTTT
CDR3aa: CATLAVTTNEKLFF

j_gene: TRBJ2-2
v_gene: TRBV2
abundance: .
d_gene: .
CDR3nt: TGTGCCAGCAACCCGCGGCAGACGATCACCGGGGAGCTGTTTTTT
CDR3aa: CASNPRQTITGELFF

j_gene: TRBJ2-3
v_gene: TRBV10-3
abundance: .
d_gene: TRBD1
CDR3nt: TGTGCCATCAGTGAGACCGGGACAGGGGGCTTTAGCACAGATACGCAGTATTTT
CDR3aa: CAISETGTGGFSTDTQYF

j_gene: TRBJ1-1
v_gene: TRBV7-9
abundance: few
d_gene: .
CDR3nt: TGTGCCAGCAGCTGGGAGAGGTGGGGCACTGAAGCTTTCTTT
CDR3aa: CASSWERWGTEAFF

j_gene: TRBJ1-1
v_gene: TRBV28
abundance: .
d_gene: .
CDR3nt: TGTGCCAGCAGTTATCAGAACACTGAAGCTTTCTTT
CDR3aa: CASSYQNTEAFF

j_gene: TRBJ2-5
v_gene: TRBV2
abundance: .
d_gene: .
CDR3nt: TGTGCCAGCAGGGTCTTACGGGGTCGGGGGACCCAGTACTTC
CDR3aa: CASRVLRGRGTQYF

j_gene: TRBJ2-3
v_gene: TRBV5-1
abundance: .
d_gene: TRBD2
CDR3nt: TGCGCCAGCAGCTCGGGACTAGCGGGGGGCCGTAGCACAGATACGCAGTATTTT
CDR3aa: CASSSGLAGGRSTDTQYF

j_gene: TRBJ2-7
v_gene: TRBV18
abundance: .
d_gene: TRBD1
CDR3nt: TGTGCCAGCTCACCTCTCCAGGGGGCTAACGAGCAGTACTTC
CDR3aa: CASSPLQGANEQYF

j_gene: TRBJ1-2
v_gene: TRBV6-1
abundance: .
d_gene: .
CDR3nt: TGTGCCAGCAGTGTGGGGGGGATTAACTATGGCTACACCTTC
CDR3aa: CASSVGGINYGYTF

j_gene: TRBJ2-2
v_gene: TRBV11-2
abundance: .
d_gene: .
CDR3nt: TGTGCCAGCAGCTCCCAGGGGTGGGACACCGGGGAGCTGTTTTTT
CDR3aa: CASSSQGWDTGELFF

j_gene: TRBJ2-7
v_gene: TRBV2
abundance: .
d_gene: TRBD2
CDR3nt: TGTGCCAGCAGGACGGGAGGGGAGGGGATATACGAGCAGTACTTC
CDR3aa: CASRTGGEGIYEQYF

j_gene: TRBJ2-3
v_gene: TRBV19
abundance: .
d_gene: .
CDR3nt: TGTGCCAGTAGTATAAATCAGGGGCGGAGGGATACGCAGTATTTT
CDR3aa: CASSINQGRRDTQYF

j_gene: TRBJ2-7
v_gene: TRBV28
abundance: .
d_gene: .
CDR3nt: TGTGCCAGCAGTTTTAATTTCTACGAGCAGTACTTC
CDR3aa: CASSFNFYEQYF

j_gene: TRBJ1-4
v_gene: TRBV28
abundance: .
d_gene: .
CDR3nt: TGTGCCAGCAGCCAGGGGACGGGAAATGAAAAACTGTTTTTT
CDR3aa: CASSQGTGNEKLFF

j_gene: TRBJ2-7
v_gene: TRBV30
abundance: .
d_gene: TRBD1
CDR3nt: TGTGCCTGGAACCGGCGGCAGGGGGTCTACGAGCAGTACTTC
CDR3aa: CAWNRRQGVYEQYF

j_gene: TRBJ2-1
v_gene: TRBV6-1
abundance: .
d_gene: .
CDR3nt: TGTGCCAGCAGTGTCCTGCTGGGGCAGCCCCACAATGAGCAGTTCTTC
CDR3aa: CASSVLLGQPHNEQFF

j_gene: TRBJ2-1
v_gene: TRBV19
abundance: .
d_gene: TRBD1
CDR3nt: TGTGCCAGTAGTGAACACAGGGGTAGCTCCTACAATGAGCAGTTCTTC
CDR3aa: CASSEHRGSSYNEQFF

j_gene: TRBJ2-2
v_gene: TRBV25-1
abundance: .
d_gene: .
CDR3nt: TGTGCCAGCAGTGAAGTAGGGGCTGGCACCGGGGAGCTGTTTTTT
CDR3aa: CASSEVGAGTGELFF

j_gene: TRBJ2-2
v_gene: TRBV7-3
abundance: once
d_gene: .
CDR3nt: TGTGCCAGCAGCTCCCTCGGGACTCAGAACACCGGGGAGCTGTTTTTT
CDR3aa: CASSSLGTQNTGELFF

j_gene: TRBJ1-2
v_gene: TRBV6-1
abundance: once
d_gene: .
CDR3nt: TGTGCCAGCAGCGCGAGGGAGGGCTATGGCTACACCTTC
CDR3aa: CASSAREGYGYTF

j_gene: TRBJ2-7
v_gene: TRBV10-3
abundance: .
d_gene: TRBD1
CDR3nt: TGTGCCATCAGTGAGTCAGGGGACAGGGCCTACGAGCAGTACTTC
CDR3aa: CAISESGDRAYEQYF

j_gene: TRBJ1-4
v_gene: TRBV15
abundance: .
d_gene: .
CDR3nt: TGTGCCACCAGCGCCCAACAGGATCCTAATGAAAAACTGTTTTTT
CDR3aa: CATSAQQDPNEKLFF

j_gene: TRBJ2-7
v_gene: TRBV5-1
abundance: .
d_gene: .
CDR3nt: TGCGCCAGCAGCCCAGGAGGCAGATATCTAGAGCAGTACTTC
CDR3aa: CASSPGGRYLEQYF

j_gene: TRBJ2-3
v_gene: TRBV13
abundance: .
d_gene: TRBD2
CDR3nt: TGTGCCAGCAGCCCCGGGACTAGCGGGGGCATCAGGGCGGATACGCAGTATTTT
CDR3aa: CASSPGTSGGIRADTQYF

j_gene: TRBJ2-2
v_gene: TRBV14
abundance: .
d_gene: TRBD2
CDR3nt: TGTGCCAGCCAAGGTGAAACTAGCGGGAGCCGAAACGGGGAGCTGTTTTTT
CDR3aa: CASQGETSGSRNGELFF

j_gene: TRBJ2-3
v_gene: TRBV11-2
abundance: .
d_gene: .
CDR3nt: TGTGCCAGCAGCCCGACCCCAGAGTGGGGCGATACGCAGTATTTT
CDR3aa: CASSPTPEWGDTQYF

j_gene: TRBJ1-4
v_gene: TRBV9
abundance: .
d_gene: .
CDR3nt: TGTGCCAGCAGCGGGGGGGATGAAAAACTGTTTTTT
CDR3aa: CASSGGDEKLFF

j_gene: TRBJ2-3
v_gene: TRBV9
abundance: .
d_gene: .
CDR3nt: TGTGCCAGCAGCTCTCAGGGCCCGATCACAGATACGCAGTATTTT
CDR3aa: CASSSQGPITDTQYF

j_gene: TRBJ1-2
v_gene: TRBV9
abundance: .
d_gene: TRBD1
CDR3nt: TGTGCCAGCACCTATCCACAGGGGTACTATGGCTACACCTTC
CDR3aa: CASTYPQGYYGYTF

j_gene: TRBJ2-3
v_gene: TRBV30
abundance: once
d_gene: .
CDR3nt: TGTGCCTGGAGTGTTGGAGCAGGAGGCCGTGATACGCAGTATTTT
CDR3aa: CAWSVGAGGRDTQYF

j_gene: TRBJ2-7
v_gene: TRBV5-4
abundance: .
d_gene: .
CDR3nt: TGTGCCAGCAGCTTGTACGGCGGTTCCTACGAGCAGTACTTC
CDR3aa: CASSLYGGSYEQYF

j_gene: TRBJ1-3
v_gene: TRBV28
abundance: once
d_gene: .
CDR3nt: TGTGCCAGCAGTTTTTCAGGGCGTCTCTCTGGAAACACCATATATTTT
CDR3aa: CASSFSGRLSGNTIYF

j_gene: TRBJ2-3
v_gene: TRBV29-1
abundance: .
d_gene: .
CDR3nt: TGCAGCGTTGACTGGGGCCGGACAGATACGCAGTATTTT
CDR3aa: CSVDWGRTDTQYF

j_gene: TRBJ2-7
v_gene: TRBV4-2
abundance: .
d_gene: TRBD2
CDR3nt: TGTGCCAGCAGCCAACGGGGGGGGTTAGTTGGCGAGCAGTACTTC
CDR3aa: CASSQRGGLVGEQYF

j_gene: TRBJ2-1
v_gene: TRBV5-1
abundance: .
d_gene: .
CDR3nt: TGCGCCAGCAGCTTGAATATAAGAAGCATACTTAACAATGAGCAGTTCTTC
CDR3aa: CASSLNIRSILNNEQFF

j_gene: TRBJ1-3
v_gene: TRBV5-1
abundance: .
d_gene: .
CDR3nt: TGCGCCAGCAGCTTAGACACAGGGCGCTCTGGAAACACCATATATTTT
CDR3aa: CASSLDTGRSGNTIYF

j_gene: TRBJ2-1
v_gene: TRBV5-1
abundance: .
d_gene: TRBD2
CDR3nt: TGCGCCAGCAGCCGCCCCGGCCTAGCGGGCCCTTACAATGAGCAGTTCTTC
CDR3aa: CASSRPGLAGPYNEQFF

j_gene: TRBJ1-2
v_gene: TRBV29-1
abundance: .
d_gene: TRBD1
CDR3nt: TGCAGCGGTGGACAGGGGGGTGGCTACACCTTC
CDR3aa: CSGGQGGGYTF

j_gene: TRBJ2-7
v_gene: TRBV5-6
abundance: .
d_gene: .
CDR3nt: TGTGCCAGCAGTTTGAAAACGAACAACCAGGCCTACGAGCAGTACTTC
CDR3aa: CASSLKTNNQAYEQYF

j_gene: TRBJ2-1
v_gene: TRBV4-1
abundance: .
d_gene: .
CDR3nt: TGCGCCAGCAGCCAGTTATACTCCTACAATGAGCAGTTCTTC
CDR3aa: CASSQLYSYNEQFF

j_gene: TRBJ2-5
v_gene: TRBV2
abundance: .
d_gene: .
CDR3nt: TGTGCCAGCAGGTTAACAGGATTACAGACCCAGTACTTC
CDR3aa: CASRLTGLQTQYF

j_gene: TRBJ2-7
v_gene: TRBV12-5
abundance: .
d_gene: TRBD1
CDR3nt: TGTGCTAGTGGTTTGGGGACAGGTTTAGTCGAGCAGTACTTC
CDR3aa: CASGLGTGLVEQYF

j_gene: TRBJ2-7
v_gene: TRBV18
abundance: .
d_gene: TRBD1
CDR3nt: TGTGCCAGCTCACCTAAGGGACAGGGGAACGAGCAGTACTTC
CDR3aa: CASSPKGQGNEQYF

j_gene: TRBJ2-1
v_gene: TRBV27
abundance: .
d_gene: TRBD2
CDR3nt: TGTGCCAGCACCTCGGGACTAGCGGGAGGGGATGAGCAGTTCTTC
CDR3aa: CASTSGLAGGDEQFF

j_gene: TRBJ2-1
v_gene: TRBV10-3
abundance: .
d_gene: TRBD1
CDR3nt: TGTGCCATCAGGCCGGCGACAGGGATAGGAACCTACAATGAGCAGTTCTTC
CDR3aa: CAIRPATGIGTYNEQFF

j_gene: TRBJ2-1
v_gene: TRBV6-5
abundance: .
d_gene: .
CDR3nt: TGTGCCAGCAGTTACACCCACGGTATCGAGCAGTTCTTC
CDR3aa: CASSYTHGIEQFF

j_gene: TRBJ2-6
v_gene: TRBV15
abundance: .
d_gene: .
CDR3nt: TGTGCCACCAGCATGGAGCCCGGGGATGGGGCCAACGTCCTGACTTTC
CDR3aa: CATSMEPGDGANVLTF

j_gene: TRBJ2-5
v_gene: TRBV19
abundance: .
d_gene: .
CDR3nt: TGTGCCAGTAGCGCAGCACTAGGGTTGGGAGAGACCCAGTACTTC
CDR3aa: CASSAALGLGETQYF

j_gene: TRBJ2-2
v_gene: TRBV5-4
abundance: .
d_gene: .
CDR3nt: TGTGCCAGCAGCGACTTTAACACCGGGGAGCTGTTTTTT
CDR3aa: CASSDFNTGELFF

j_gene: TRBJ2-1
v_gene: TRBV5-1
abundance: .
d_gene: TRBD2
CDR3nt: TGCGCCAGCAGCTTGGGACTAGCGGGACACAATGAGCAGTTCTTC
CDR3aa: CASSLGLAGHNEQFF

j_gene: TRBJ1-2
v_gene: TRBV9
abundance: .
d_gene: TRBD1
CDR3nt: TGTGCCAGCAGCCCCAGGGGGGGGACAGGGGGCGACTATGGCTACACCTTC
CDR3aa: CASSPRGGTGGDYGYTF

j_gene: TRBJ1-1
v_gene: TRBV5-4
abundance: few
d_gene: .
CDR3nt: TGTGCCAGCAGCCAATCCGGAGGAGTCAACACTGAAGCTTTCTTT
CDR3aa: CASSQSGGVNTEAFF

j_gene: TRBJ1-4
v_gene: TRBV13
abundance: once
d_gene: TRBD1
CDR3nt: TGTGCCAGCAGCCAAGACAGGGAAAGAAATGAAAAACTGTTTTTT
CDR3aa: CASSQDRERNEKLFF

j_gene: TRBJ2-3
v_gene: TRBV19
abundance: .
d_gene: TRBD1
CDR3nt: TGTGCCACCCGAATAACGACAGGGAGCACAGATACGCAGTATTTT
CDR3aa: CATRITTGSTDTQYF

j_gene: TRBJ2-5
v_gene: TRBV7-8
abundance: few
d_gene: TRBD2
CDR3nt: TGTGCCAGCAGCTCGGGAGGCCAAGAGACCCAGTACTTC
CDR3aa: CASSSGGQETQYF

j_gene: TRBJ1-2
v_gene: TRBV18
abundance: .
d_gene: .
CDR3nt: TGTGCCAGCTCACCACCGGTAGCCGACTATGGCTACACCTTC
CDR3aa: CASSPPVADYGYTF

j_gene: TRBJ2-1
v_gene: TRBV14
abundance: .
d_gene: TRBD2
CDR3nt: TGTGCCAGCAGCATACGGACTAGCGGGGACAATGAGCAGTTCTTC
CDR3aa: CASSIRTSGDNEQFF

j_gene: TRBJ1-1
v_gene: TRBV5-1
abundance: .
d_gene: TRBD1
CDR3nt: TGCGCCAGCAGCTTGGACAGGGGGAACACTGAAGCTTTCTTT
CDR3aa: CASSLDRGNTEAFF